Each of the 8 T cell receptor beta chains below was sequenced from the same sample in a study of graft-versus-host responses after intestinal transplantation. Their antigens are not known. The data were produced by immunoSEQ multiplex PCR, yet TCRdb's version contains in-frame clones alone and is incomplete. The sample consists of 55,000 to 80,000 clones, 85% to 95% of them appearing once. The source was unstimulated CD8+ T cells sorted from spleen or lymph node cells, collected before transplant. The origin of the receptors is a human donor who was the organ donor for an intestinal transplant.

This chain uses TRBV5-4 with TRBJ1-1; 8 bases are a match to TRBD1. The length of the CDR3 is 14 residues. Germline values: CDR1 SGHNT, CDR2 YYREEE (reference sequence). V dropped 3 bases and J dropped 4; count of bases not matched to a gene: 5. In nucleotides, the CDR3 is TGTGCCAGCAGCTATGGACAGGGCGGCACTGAAGCTTTCTTT. Protein: CASSYGQGGTEAFF.

The chain combines TRBV15 with TRBJ2-2; TRBD1 matches at 7 bases. The V gene's germline CDR1 is LNHNV and CDR2 YYDKDF (reference sequence). With 0 bases clipped from V and 6 bases from J, the junction kept 4 bases outside the gene matches. The CDR3 has 15 residues. CDR3 sequence reads: CATSRDRGPAGELFF. For the CDR3, the DNA is TGTGCCACCAGCAGAGATAGGGGGCCCGCCGGGGAGCTGTTTTTT.

This clone showed up just once. V is TRBV5-1 and J is TRBJ1-2; the match to TRBD1 covers 7 bases. CDR1 and CDR2 (germline): SGHRS, YFSETQ. Trimming took 0 bases from V and 3 from J; bases not matched to a gene: 5. The CDR3 is made up of 15 amino acids. The CDR3 region has the DNA TGCGCCAGCAGCTTGGCCAGGGACAGTCACTATGGCTACACCTTC. This translates into CASSLARDSHYGYTF. The whole variable domain, remainder taken from reference TRBV5-1 and TRBJ1-2, is KAGVTQTPRYLIKTRGQQVTLSCSPISGHRSVSWYQQTPGQGLQFLFEYFSETQRNKGNFPGRFSGRQFSNSRSEMNVSTLELGDSALYLCASSLARDSHYGYTFGSGTRLTVV.

The chain uses TRBV5-6 and TRBJ2-7; TRBD2 matches at 10 bases. The CDR3 has 15 amino acids. The V and J ends lost 0 bases and 0 bases, in that order; junction bases with no gene match: 0. Looked up from germline, CDR1 is SGHDT and CDR2 is YYEEEE. The CDR3 region has the DNA TGTGCCAGCAGCTTGGGGACTAGCGGCTCCTACGAGCAGTACTTC. This gives the protein CASSLGTSGSYEQYF. The variable domain in full, with the rest retrieved from reference TRBV5-6 and TRBJ2-7, is DAGVTQSPTHLIKTRGQQVTLRCSPKSGHDTVSWYQQALGQGPQFIFQYYEEEERQRGNFPDRFSGHQFPNYSSELNVNALLLGDSALYLCASSLGTSGSYEQYFGPGTRLTVT.

V is TRBV28 and J is TRBJ1-2; 8 nucleotides align to TRBD1. The CDR3 contains 14 residues. V shed 5 bases and J 7 bases; nucleotides not matched to a gene: 9. The germline V gene encodes CDR1 MDHEN and CDR2 SYDVKM. The CDR3 DNA reads TGTGCCAGCAGTCTAGCAGGGGGCGCGGTTGGCTACACCTTC. Its protein product is CASSLAGGAVGYTF.

The chain couples TRBV2 to TRBJ2-5, with TRBD1 matching 7 bases. CDR3 size: 14 residues. Germline V gives CDR1 SNHLY, CDR2 FYNNEI. With V trimmed by 7 bases and J by 6 bases, 11 bases remained unmatched. The CDR3 here is CASTPTGASQTQYF. The CDR3 DNA is TGTGCCAGCACGCCAACAGGGGCGTCCCAGACCCAGTACTTC.

The CDR3 spells CASSSGDRANYGYTF. Here the CDR3 DNA reads TGTGCCAGCAGCTCCGGAGACAGAGCTAACTATGGCTACACCTTC. The genes are TRBV5-6 and TRBJ1-2, with D possibly matching TRBD1 (5 bases). Germline loops: CDR1 SGHDT, CDR2 YYEEEE. The CDR3 has 15 residues. Trimming took 3 bases from V and 0 from J, leaving 12 bases between them.

The chain recombines TRBV30 with TRBJ2-2; 9 positions agree with TRBD2. The CDR3 runs to 16 residues. The V gene's germline CDR1 is GTSNPN and CDR2 SVGIG (reference sequence). Unmatched junction bases numbered 10, after V lost 3 bases and J lost 5 bases. The CDR3 DNA is TGTGCCTGGAGCTTTATGGCTAGCGGGGTGACCGGGGAGCTGTTTTTT. It translates to CAWSFMASGVTGELFF. The full variable domain, with the rest looked up from reference TRBV30 and TRBJ2-2, is SQTIHQWPATLVQPVGSPLSLECTVEGTSNPNLYWYRQAAGRGLQLLFYSVGIGQISSEVPQNLSASRPQDRQFILSSKKLLLSDSGFYLCAWSFMASGVTGELFFGEGSRLTVL.